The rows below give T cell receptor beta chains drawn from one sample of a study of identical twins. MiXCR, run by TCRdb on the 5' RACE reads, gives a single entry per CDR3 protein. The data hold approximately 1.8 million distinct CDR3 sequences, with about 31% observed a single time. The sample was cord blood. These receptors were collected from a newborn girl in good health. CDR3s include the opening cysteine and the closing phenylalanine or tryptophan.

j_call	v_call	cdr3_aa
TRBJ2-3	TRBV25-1	CASSEWASTDTQYF
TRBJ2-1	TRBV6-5	CASSYQAYYNEQFF
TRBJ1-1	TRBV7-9	CASSFKENTEAFF
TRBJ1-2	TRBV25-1	CASSEWGRLYGYTF
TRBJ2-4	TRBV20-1	CSARLAGGWSYF
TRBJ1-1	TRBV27	CASSIGAGTEAFF
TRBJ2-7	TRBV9	CASSVHTSGSVYEQYF
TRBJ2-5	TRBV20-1	CSARVAGYQETQYF
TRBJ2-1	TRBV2	CASSGGAYNEQFF
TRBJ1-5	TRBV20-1	CSATGTGDQPQHF
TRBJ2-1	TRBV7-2	CASSLTVDRGGQFF
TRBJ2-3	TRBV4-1	CASSQVNSDTQYF
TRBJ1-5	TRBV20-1	CSVGQLGGNQPQHF
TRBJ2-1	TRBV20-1	CSAVPAADYNEQFF
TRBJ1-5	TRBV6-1	CASSEQGPNQPQHF
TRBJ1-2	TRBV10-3	CATLTGTGSFYGYTF
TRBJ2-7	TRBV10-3	CAISDSIRGRSYEQYF
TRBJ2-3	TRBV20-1	CSAGSGGRTDTQYF
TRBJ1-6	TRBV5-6	CASSLYGVYQTYHF
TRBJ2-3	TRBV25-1	CASSELTRYTQYF
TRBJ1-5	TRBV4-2	CASSQDRAREYSNQPQHF
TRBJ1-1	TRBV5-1	CASSLGHGNTEAFF
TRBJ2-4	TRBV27	CASSLPQNIQYF
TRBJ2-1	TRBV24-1	CATRDRVYNEQFF
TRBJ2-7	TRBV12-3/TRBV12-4	CASSLIDFSSYEQYF
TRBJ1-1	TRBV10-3	CAISEGGYTEAFF